The 31 T cell receptor beta chains given below trace back to one sample, sequenced in a study of beta chain features in type 1 diabetes. Points from the study as a whole: Moderately but significantly shorter TCRB CDR3s were found in Type 1 diabetes patients in all four CD4+ subsets.

These receptors' antigens are unknown. cDNA synthesis used the whole RNA isolate, giving expressed TCRB sequences. Profiling relied on immunoSEQ multiplex PCR, and the TCRdb table lists in-frame clones only, not all of them. The data show more than 550,000 clones, with 11% to 15% seen just once and approximately 0.043% held by the top ten. Sequencing was done on a sample of naive CD4+ T cells from blood. These receptors all come from a man aged 18-30 years with type 1 diabetes.

The CDR3 DNA reads TGCGCCAGCAGTCAATCGACCACAGGGGGAGGACAGGTCCAAGGATGGGTATATTTT. Its protein is CASSQSTTGGGQVQGWVYF. The J gene is TRBJ1-3, the V gene TRBV23-1; 8 nucleotides line up with TRBD1. TRBV23-1 is recorded as an ORF, its role being uncertain. The CDR3 covers 19 residues. Trimming removed 0 bases from V and 14 bases from J; junction bases left unmatched: 24.

J is TRBJ2-1 and V is TRBV9, with D possibly TRBD2 on 5 matching bases. From germline, CDR1 is SGDLS and CDR2 YYNGEE. V was trimmed by 0 bases and J by 4 bases, leaving 11 bases between them. The CDR3 is made up of 15 amino acids. This chain's CDR3 is CASSVDGIGYNEQFF. CDR3 nucleotides: TGTGCCAGCAGCGTAGACGGGATCGGATACAATGAGCAGTTCTTC. The variable domain in full, with the rest retrieved from reference TRBV9 and TRBJ2-1, is DSGVTQTPKHLITATGQRVTLRCSPRSGDLSVYWYQQSLDQGLQFLIQYYNGEERAKGNILERFSAQQFPDLHSELNLSSLELGDSALYFCASSVDGIGYNEQFFGPGTRLTVL.

This clone showed up just a few times. The genes are TRBV10-3 and TRBJ2-2; D not resolved. V lost 6 bases and J 0 bases, leaving 8 bases between the germline ends. In germline, CDR1 is ENHRY, CDR2 SYGVKD. The CDR3 runs to 14 residues. The CDR3 protein is CAISGSSNTGELFF. CDR3 bases: TGTGCCATCAGCGGCAGCTCGAACACCGGGGAGCTGTTTTTT.

The rearrangement joins TRBV11-3 to TRBJ2-1; no clear D. This CDR3 region has 13 residues. V lost 3 bases, J lost 0 bases, and 3 bases lay in between. Germline loops: CDR1 SGHNT, CDR2 YENEEA. Here the CDR3 DNA reads TGTGCCAGCAGCTTTAGCTCCTACAATGAGCAGTTCTTC. This translates into CASSFSSYNEQFF.

The J gene is TRBJ1-1, the V gene TRBV5-1; TRBD1 aligns across 8 bases. The J segment lost 3 bases and the V segment lost 4 bases, leaving 5 bases of the junction unmatched. Germline V gene sequence: CDR1 SGHRS, CDR2 YFSETQ. There are 14 residues in the CDR3. DNA of the CDR3: TGCGCCAGCAGCGACTTGACAGGGGACACTGAAGCTTTCTTT. Amino acids: CASSDLTGDTEAFF.

The V gene is TRBV11-2, the J gene TRBJ2-2; 10 bases fit TRBD2. CDR1 and CDR2 from the germline V gene are SGHAT and FQNNGV. The V and J ends lost 3 bases and 6 bases, in that order; junction bases with no gene match: 4. This CDR3 spans 15 amino acids. The CDR3 spells CASSFSGRSPGELFF. The CDR3 DNA reads TGTGCCAGCAGCTTTAGCGGGAGGAGCCCCGGGGAGCTGTTTTTT.

This clone turned up a few times. The rearrangement uses TRBV29-1 and TRBJ1-1; 9 bases are shared with TRBD1. The germline V gene encodes CDR1 SQVTM and CDR2 ANQGSEA. The CDR3 runs 16 residues. J was trimmed by 0 bases and V by 1 base; bases with no gene match: 6. CDR3 amino acids: CSVEGGQGLMNTEAFF. The CDR3, as DNA: TGCAGCGTTGAAGGGGGACAGGGTCTAATGAACACTGAAGCTTTCTTT.

The chain combines TRBV2 with TRBJ1-4, with TRBD1 matching over 8 bases. CDR1 SNHLY and CDR2 FYNNEI come from the germline V gene. The CDR3 is made up of 14 amino acids. J gave up 0 bases and V 6 bases, and 0 bases lay outside the gene matches. In DNA, the CDR3 is TGTGCCAGCAGGGACAGGGCAACTAATGAAAAACTGTTTTTT. Translation gives CASRDRATNEKLFF.

The chain has TRBV2 and TRBJ1-2; no reliable D call. V was trimmed by 5 bases and J by 4 bases, leaving 8 bases between them. The CDR3 length is 12 residues. Germline CDR1 is SNHLY and CDR2 is FYNNEI. This CDR3 is CASSPQSYGYTF. The CDR3 coding sequence is TGTGCCAGCAGTCCGCAGAGCTATGGCTACACCTTC.

The gene calls are TRBV19 and TRBJ2-3; 7 bases agree with TRBD1. V was pared by 5 bases and J by 4 bases, with 6 bases of the junction left unmatched. The germline gives CDR1 LNHDA, CDR2 SQIVND (reference sequence). The CDR3 is made up of 14 amino acids. The CDR3 loop reads CASSPPGTADTQYF. The CDR3 coding sequence is TGTGCCAGTAGTCCGCCGGGGACAGCAGATACGCAGTATTTT.

The chain combines TRBV5-1 with TRBJ2-1; D is uncertain. V shed 3 bases and J shed 0 bases, with 16 bases lying between them. There are 17 residues in the CDR3. Per germline, CDR1 SGHRS and CDR2 YFSETQ. CDR3 loop: CASSWASTGASYNEQFF. The DNA of the CDR3 is TGCGCCAGCAGCTGGGCGTCGACGGGCGCCTCCTACAATGAGCAGTTCTTC.

This clone has only a few counts. The same CDR3 is also encoded by other DNA sequences in this sample. V is TRBV5-1 and J is TRBJ1-5, with unresolved D. V was pared by 0 bases and J by 4 bases, with 5 bases between. CDR3 size: 13 residues. CDR1 and CDR2 from the germline V gene are SGHRS and YFSETQ. DNA for the CDR3: TGCGCCAGCAGCTTGGGAGAGAATCAGCCCCAGCATTTT. Protein sequence: CASSLGENQPQHF.

J is TRBJ1-6 and V is TRBV30; D is ambiguous. The CDR3 has 12 residues. The V and J ends lost 0 bases and 13 bases respectively, with 10 bases between them. From germline, CDR1 is GTSNPN and CDR2 SVGIG (reference sequence). The CDR3 loop reads CAWSVLATPLHF. The CDR3 nucleotides are TGTGCCTGGAGTGTACTGGCAACTCCCCTCCACTTT.

The table lists this clone with a few counts. Here the CDR3 DNA reads TGTGCCAGCTCACCAGGGACAGGGCTGGGTCAGCCCCAGCATTTT. Its protein is CASSPGTGLGQPQHF. The V and J genes are TRBV18 and TRBJ1-5, with 9 bases that match TRBD1. Germline CDR1 reads KGHSH; CDR2 reads LQKENI. The CDR3 length is 15 residues. Trimming removed 2 bases from V and 6 bases from J; junction bases left unmatched: 5.

This clone came up a few times. The V and J genes are TRBV30 and TRBJ2-2; 11 bases match TRBD1. The ends lost 3 bases at V and 6 bases at J; junction bases unmatched: 3. There are 14 residues in the CDR3. CDR1 and CDR2 (germline): GTSNPN, SVGIG (reference sequence). CDR3 protein: CAWRPGQGAGELFF. The CDR3, as DNA: TGTGCCTGGAGGCCGGGACAGGGGGCCGGGGAGCTGTTTTTT.

This clone showed up just a few times. The chain recombines TRBV7-3 with TRBJ2-6; D is unresolved. The CDR3 consists of 15 residues. The germline V and J ends were trimmed by 4 bases and 2 bases, with 9 bases remaining between them. Germline V gene lookup returns CDR1 SGHTA and CDR2 FQGTGA. CDR3 bases: TGTGCCAGCAGCTCAAAGGACCCTGGGGCCAACGTCCTGACTTTC. It is translated as CASSSKDPGANVLTF.

The V gene is TRBV18, the J gene TRBJ2-1; possibly TRBD1 for D (6 bases). V shed 6 bases and J shed 6 bases, with 33 bases lying between them. Germline lookup yields CDR1 KGHSH and CDR2 LQKENI. CDR3 length: 20 amino acids. Here the CDR3 reads CASSQRTVVGESARSNEQFF. DNA of the CDR3: TGTGCCAGCTCCCAAAGGACAGTTGTCGGCGAGTCCGCTCGATCCAATGAGCAGTTCTTC.

The chain employs TRBV5-1 and TRBJ1-6; 7 nucleotides match TRBD1. Germline lookup yields CDR1 SGHRS and CDR2 YFSETQ. The trim removed 5 bases at V and 10 bases at J, leaving 9 bases unmatched. The CDR3 loop spans 14 amino acids. CDR3 sequence (DNA): TGCGCCAGCAGTTCCGGGACAGACCTATCACCCCTCCACTTT. It yields the protein CASSSGTDLSPLHF.

The DNA of the CDR3 is TGTGCCAGCAGCCTCAGACTAGCGGGGAACTCAGATACGCAGTATTTT. Translating gives CASSLRLAGNSDTQYF. The chain links TRBV5-4 to TRBJ2-3; TRBD2 matches 11 bases. The V gene end was trimmed by 4 bases and the J gene end by 4 bases; junction bases not matched to a gene: 8. Germline V gene data show CDR1 as SGHNT and CDR2 as YYREEE (reference sequence). CDR3 length equals 16 residues.

For this clone: This specimen includes other DNA sequences encoding the same CDR3. This sequence joins TRBV7-9 and TRBJ2-7, with D unclear. CDR1 is SEHNR, CDR2 FQNEAQ, per germline (reference sequence). The ends were cut back, 3 bases at V and 3 bases at J, with 6 bases in the middle. The CDR3 consists of 12 residues. CDR3 loop: CASSFSGYEQYF. CDR3 DNA: TGTGCCAGCAGCTTCTCGGGCTACGAGCAGTACTTC.

V is TRBV27 and J is TRBJ2-7; 11 nucleotides match TRBD1. Germline V gene lookup returns CDR1 MNHEY and CDR2 SMNVEV (reference sequence). The CDR3 is 14 residues long. V was clipped by 3 bases and J by 5 bases; unmatched bases: 3. The CDR3 bases are TGTGCCAGCAGTTTCTGGGACAGGGGGGACGAGCAGTACTTC. Translated: CASSFWDRGDEQYF.

CDR3 loop: CASSETWQGGWEYNEQFF. As DNA, the CDR3 is TGTGCCAGCAGTGAAACCTGGCAGGGGGGCTGGGAATACAATGAGCAGTTCTTC. This chain joins TRBV2 and TRBJ2-1; perhaps TRBD1 as D (7 bases). CDR3 length equals 18 residues. V was pared by 2 bases and J by 4 bases, with 21 bases between. Germline V gene lookup returns CDR1 SNHLY and CDR2 FYNNEI. Looking up the rest from reference TRBV2 and TRBJ2-1 gives the full variable domain: EPEVTQTPSHQVTQMGQEVILRCVPISNHLYFYWYRQILGQKVEFLVSFYNNEISEKSEIFDDQFSVERPDGSNFTLKIRSTKLEDSAMYFCASSETWQGGWEYNEQFFGPGTRLTVL.

The chain couples TRBV9 to TRBJ2-3, with 7 bases identical to TRBD2. Germline CDR1 SGDLS, CDR2 YYNGEE. The CDR3 runs to 14 residues. The junction had 4 bases not matched to a gene; V was cut back by 0 bases and J by 6 bases. CDR3 coding DNA: TGTGCCAGCAGCGTAGGCGGGAGTGGGGATACGCAGTATTTT. Translation gives CASSVGGSGDTQYF. The complete variable domain, with remaining parts taken from reference TRBV9 and TRBJ2-3, reads DSGVTQTPKHLITATGQRVTLRCSPRSGDLSVYWYQQSLDQGLQFLIQYYNGEERAKGNILERFSAQQFPDLHSELNLSSLELGDSALYFCASSVGGSGDTQYFGPGTRLTVL.

This clone was seen only a few times. The gene calls are TRBV29-1 and TRBJ1-5; D is possibly TRBD1 (5 bases). This CDR3 is built from 16 residues. In germline, CDR1 is SQVTM, CDR2 ANQGSEA. V was clipped by 4 bases and J by 0 bases, with 16 bases between them. The CDR3 loop reads CSVVLGRSGSNQPQHF. The CDR3 DNA sequence: TGCAGCGTTGTGTTGGGACGCTCGGGTAGCAATCAGCCCCAGCATTTT.

This clone has a handful of counts. The V call is TRBV28, the J call TRBJ2-4; TRBD2 aligns across 10 bases. Germline CDR1 and CDR2: MDHEN and SYDVKM. The V segment lost 6 bases and the J segment 7 bases; nucleotides outside the gene matches: 0. This CDR3 spans 12 amino acids. For the CDR3, the DNA is TGTGCCAGCAGGGGACTAGCGAACATTCAGTACTTC. This sequence encodes CASRGLANIQYF.

This clone was detected only a few times. The chain carries TRBV4-3 and TRBJ2-7, with TRBD2 identical over 9 bases. V shed 1 base and J 2 bases; nucleotides not matched to a gene: 3. From germline, CDR1 is LGHNA and CDR2 YSLEER. The CDR3 runs to 15 residues. CDR3 sequence (DNA): TGCGCCAGCAGCCAAGTACTAGCGGGCCCCTACGAGCAGTACTTC. It is translated as CASSQVLAGPYEQYF.

This rearrangement joins TRBV30 to TRBJ2-3; 10 bases map to TRBD2. CDR1 and CDR2 from the germline V gene are GTSNPN and SVGIG (reference sequence). Losses at the gene ends were 3 bases for V and 9 bases for J; bases not matched to a gene: 9. This CDR3 has 14 residues. The CDR3 is CAWRPAGGTETQYF. DNA for the CDR3: TGTGCCTGGAGACCAGCGGGGGGGACTGAGACGCAGTATTTT.

This clone has more than one count but fewer than ten. This chain uses TRBV30 with TRBJ1-4; D remains ambiguous. The CDR3 extends over 16 amino acids. Trimming pared 5 bases from V and 3 bases from J, leaving 19 bases between. Per the germline V gene, CDR1 is GTSNPN and CDR2 is SVGIG (reference sequence). The CDR3 DNA is TGTGCCTGGTTAGGCGTCGAAGGGAGGTCTAATGAAAAACTGTTTTTT. Translated, it gives CAWLGVEGRSNEKLFF.

This clone has just a few counts. V usage is TRBV30 and J usage is TRBJ1-2, with no clear D. Trimming took 5 bases from V and 7 from J, leaving 8 bases between them. This CDR3 is 10 amino acids long. Per the germline V gene, CDR1 is GTSNPN and CDR2 is SVGIG (reference sequence). This CDR3 reads CAWGRAGYTF. In DNA, the CDR3 is TGTGCCTGGGGTAGAGCTGGCTACACCTTC.

V usage is TRBV30 and J usage is TRBJ2-7; D gene ambiguous. The CDR3 is 11 residues long. The V gene lost 2 bases and the J gene lost 3 bases, with 5 bases spanning the gap. Per the germline V gene, CDR1 is GTSNPN and CDR2 is SVGIG (reference sequence). CDR3 sequence (DNA): TGTGCCTGGAGTCTCATCTACGAGCAGTACTTC. Amino acid sequence: CAWSLIYEQYF. Based on the CDR3 plus reference TRBV30 and TRBJ2-7, the full variable domain is SQTIHQWPATLVQPVGSPLSLECTVEGTSNPNLYWYRQAAGRGLQLLFYSVGIGQISSEVPQNLSASRPQDRQFILSSKKLLLSDSGFYLCAWSLIYEQYFGPGTRLTVT.

This clone showed up just a few times. V usage is TRBV30 and J usage is TRBJ2-2, with D tentatively TRBD2 (5 bases). The V end was cut by 8 bases, the J end by 6 bases, with 16 bases between. CDR1 and CDR2 from the germline V gene are GTSNPN and SVGIG (reference sequence). The CDR3 has 13 amino acids. The CDR3 reads CAQASGRAGELFF. CDR3 bases: TGTGCCCAGGCAAGCGGAAGGGCCGGGGAGCTGTTTTTT.